This entry lists 16 T cell receptor beta chains sequenced from one sample in a study of T cell responses to AZD1222 COVID-19 vaccine. Using immunoSEQ multiplex PCR, the repertoire was profiled, and TCRdb retains in-frame clones only, with some absent. The table lists approximately 120,000 clones, 70% to 90% of them singletons. The sequences come from peripheral blood, collected on day 0 of AZD1222 vaccination. The receptors shown here come from an adult in good health.

J is TRBJ2-1 and V is TRBV11-2; 14 bases are a match to TRBD2. The trim removed 5 bases at V and 0 bases at J, leaving 6 bases unmatched. The CDR3 is 18 amino acids. Germline CDR1 and CDR2: SGHAT and FQNNGV. The chain's CDR3 is CASSPRLAGGVSYNEQFF. DNA for the CDR3: TGTGCCAGCAGCCCAAGACTAGCGGGAGGGGTCTCCTACAATGAGCAGTTCTTC.

This chain links TRBV29-1 with TRBJ2-7, with 7 bases that match TRBD1. From germline, CDR1 is SQVTM and CDR2 ANQGSEA. The V segment lost 6 bases and the J segment 4 bases; nucleotides outside the gene matches: 9. The CDR3 is 13 residues long. The CDR3 spells CSVGKQGKYEQYF. Here the CDR3 DNA reads TGCAGCGTGGGTAAACAGGGGAAGTACGAGCAGTACTTC.

V and J are TRBV18 and TRBJ1-6; no firm D call. With 6 bases removed from V and 6 bases from J, the gap between germline ends came to 18 bases. CDR1 and CDR2 from the germline V gene are KGHSH and LQKENI. This CDR3 has 16 amino acids. The CDR3 sequence is CASSREVQEANSPLHF. For the CDR3, the DNA is TGTGCCAGCTCTCGTGAAGTCCAGGAGGCTAATTCACCCCTCCACTTT.

This sequence joins TRBV28 and TRBJ1-1; a weak D match, TRBD1 (5 bases). This CDR3 contains 12 residues. Germline V gene sequence: CDR1 MDHEN, CDR2 SYDVKM. The V gene lost 2 bases and the J gene lost 11 bases, with 12 bases spanning the gap. CDR3 sequence reads: CASSLRGMSAFF. In nucleotides, the CDR3 is TGTGCCAGCAGTTTAAGGGGTATGAGTGCTTTCTTT.

This chain uses TRBV6-5 with TRBJ2-1; no definite D call. V was cut by 0 bases and J by 3 bases, with 6 bases left in between. The germline V gene encodes CDR1 MNHEY and CDR2 SVGAGI. The CDR3 extends over 14 amino acids. DNA of the CDR3: TGTGCCAGCAGTTACTCGGAACTCTACAATGAGCAGTTCTTC. Translation gives CASSYSELYNEQFF.

The chain carries TRBV7-9 and TRBJ2-7, with D perhaps TRBD2 (6 bases). The CDR3 contains 15 residues. The ends were cut back, 5 bases at V and 7 bases at J, with 21 bases in the middle. Germline V gene lookup returns CDR1 SEHNR and CDR2 FQNEAQ (reference sequence). CDR3 loop: CASSLKGGGVGEQYV. The CDR3 DNA reads TGTGCCAGCAGCCTAAAAGGTGGCGGGGTGGGTGAGCAGTACGTC.

The rearrangement links TRBV5-4 to TRBJ2-3, with TRBD2 identical over 7 bases. Germline V CDR1 and CDR2: SGHNT, YYREEE (reference sequence). V was clipped by 5 bases and J by 2 bases; unmatched bases: 11. The CDR3 totals 16 residues. CDR3 DNA sequence: TGTGCCAGCAGTTTCGACCCTCTAGCGGACACAGATACGCAGTATTTT. Protein sequence: CASSFDPLADTDTQYF.

V is TRBV20-1 and J is TRBJ2-7; 10 bases fit TRBD2. The J segment lost 2 bases and the V segment lost 3 bases, leaving 4 bases of the junction unmatched. CDR1 and CDR2 from the germline V gene are DFQATT and SNEGSKA (reference sequence). The CDR3 runs 14 residues. The CDR3 DNA follows: TGCAGTGCTAGTCCTAGCGGGGGAACCTACGAGCAGTACTTC. Translation gives CSASPSGGTYEQYF.

The rearrangement links TRBV30 to TRBJ1-3; D call uncertain. The V and J ends lost 4 bases and 8 bases respectively, with 9 bases between them. The germline V gene encodes CDR1 GTSNPN and CDR2 SVGIG (reference sequence). There are 11 residues in the CDR3. Here the CDR3 reads CAWMDRDTIYF. The CDR3 region has the DNA TGTGCCTGGATGGATCGGGACACCATATATTTT.

The CDR3 DNA sequence: TGTGCCAGCAGTTTGCAGGGGACCTACGAGCAGTACTTC. Protein: CASSLQGTYEQYF. The chain employs TRBV12-3 or TRBV12-4 and TRBJ2-7, with D perhaps TRBD1 (6 bases). Trimming cost V 3 bases and J 2 bases, with 8 bases left between them. The CDR3 spans 13 residues.

J is TRBJ1-2 and V is TRBV10-3, with 10 bases that match TRBD1. The junction had 2 bases not matched to a gene; V was cut back by 2 bases and J by 5 bases. CDR1 and CDR2 (germline): ENHRY, SYGVKD. CDR3 length equals 14 residues. This CDR3 reads CAISEPGQGYGYTF. Here the CDR3 DNA reads TGTGCCATCAGTGAGCCGGGACAGGGGTATGGCTACACCTTC.

The CDR3 loop reads CAWSFPTGHSGNTIYF. The DNA of the CDR3 is TGTGCCTGGAGTTTCCCGACAGGGCACTCTGGAAACACCATATATTTT. This chain connects TRBV30 to TRBJ1-3; 7 bases map to TRBD1. Germline-derived CDR1 and CDR2 are GTSNPN and SVGIG (reference sequence). V lost 2 bases and J lost 0; bases outside the gene matches: 7. CDR3 length equals 16 residues.

The CDR3 coding sequence is TGTGCCAGCAGCTTCCCTCCAGGGCCATCCTACGAGCAGTACTTC. It translates to CASSFPPGPSYEQYF. V usage is TRBV5-5 and J usage is TRBJ2-7, with D possibly matching TRBD1 (5 bases). This CDR3 has 15 amino acids. CDR1 and CDR2 (germline): SGHKS, YYEKEE (reference sequence). Trimming took off 2 bases at V and 1 base at J, with 13 bases between the two ends. The variable domain in full, with the rest retrieved from reference TRBV5-5 and TRBJ2-7, is DAGVTQSPTHLIKTRGQQVTLRCSPISGHKSVSWYQQVLGQGPQFIFQYYEKEERGRGNFPDRFSARQFPNYSSELNVNALLLGDSALYLCASSFPPGPSYEQYFGPGTRLTVT.

V is TRBV19 and J is TRBJ2-3; perhaps TRBD1 as D (6 bases). Looked up from germline, CDR1 is LNHDA and CDR2 is SQIVND (reference sequence). Trimming took off 6 bases at V and 1 base at J, with 14 bases between the two ends. The CDR3 has 15 residues. The CDR3, as DNA: TGTGCCAGTAGCCTGGGGGCAGGCGGCACAGATACGCAGTATTTT. Encoded protein: CASSLGAGGTDTQYF. Together with reference TRBV19 and TRBJ2-3, the CDR3 gives the full variable domain: DGGITQSPKYLFRKEGQNVTLSCEQNLNHDAMYWYRQDPGQGLRLIYYSQIVNDFQKGDIAEGYSVSREKKESFPLTVTSAQKNPTAFYLCASSLGAGGTDTQYFGPGTRLTVL.

This clone was observed a single time. The genes are TRBV6-6 and TRBJ1-4; D is undetermined. There are 14 residues in the CDR3. V gave up 6 bases and J gave up 3 bases, with 11 bases separating them. Germline assignment: CDR1 MNHNY and CDR2 SVGAGI (reference sequence). CDR3 in DNA: TGTGCCAGCAGGAACCCTGGGGCTAATGAAAAACTGTTTTTT. Protein product: CASRNPGANEKLFF.

The chain is built from TRBV9 and TRBJ1-3; D is unclear. This CDR3 is 14 amino acids long. V was clipped by 0 bases and J by 2 bases, with 6 bases between them. Germline CDR1 SGDLS, CDR2 YYNGEE. Here the CDR3 reads CASSVDFPGNTIYF. CDR3 coding DNA: TGTGCCAGCAGCGTAGATTTTCCTGGAAACACCATATATTTT.